This T cell receptor (beta chain) comes out of a study of T cell responses to AZD1222 COVID-19 vaccine. This CDR3 is 14 amino acids long. The V gene's germline CDR1 is ENHRY and CDR2 SYGVKD. Losses at the gene ends were 6 bases for V and 4 bases for J; bases not matched to a gene: 7. The repertoire was sequenced with immunoSEQ multiplex PCR; TCRdb's copy has only in-frame clones and lacks some. There are 160,000 or so clones in the sample; over 80% occur only once, and approximately 1.9% lies in the top ten. This specimen consisted of peripheral blood, obtained on day 0 of AZD1222 vaccination. The TCR was taken from an adult in good health. The chain links TRBV10-3 to TRBJ2-7, with 9 bases aligning to TRBD1. The CDR3 region is CAIRRDRVGYEQYF. The CDR3, as DNA: TGTGCCATCAGGAGGGACAGGGTAGGGTACGAGCAGTACTTC.